This is a list of T cell receptor beta chains from one sample in a study of lymphopenia after photon versus proton radiotherapy. The protocol was immunoSEQ multiplex PCR, while the TCRdb copy is restricted to in-frame clones and leaves out a portion. The table includes 55,000 to 75,000 clones, approximately 91% detected once. Here the sequenced sample was peripheral blood, taken from a patient treated with photon-based radiotherapy. The receptors here all came from a woman in her 70s with pancreatic cancer. Both conserved end residues are part of each CDR3. Each record gives: clone size, V gene, D gene, J gene, CDR3 DNA, CDR3 protein. A D gene is named only where the DNA matches it firmly. The size entry is marked missing in some rows and otherwise reads once, few, many or a size class.

abundance: -
v_gene: TRBV5-1
d_gene: -
j_gene: TRBJ2-5
CDR3nt: TGCGCCAGCAGCGGGACAACGGGGGACCGCGTAGGGACCCAGTACTTC
CDR3aa: CASSGTTGDRVGTQYF

abundance: -
v_gene: TRBV19
d_gene: TRBD1
j_gene: TRBJ2-7
CDR3nt: TGTGCCAGTAGTCCAACAGGGGATGAGCAGTACTTC
CDR3aa: CASSPTGDEQYF

abundance: -
v_gene: TRBV27
d_gene: -
j_gene: TRBJ2-3
CDR3nt: TGTGCCAGCAAAGAGGGATATTTGTCTGATACGCAGTATTTT
CDR3aa: CASKEGYLSDTQYF

abundance: few
v_gene: TRBV27
d_gene: -
j_gene: TRBJ2-2
CDR3nt: TGTGCCAGCAGGAGGGACACCCTGTCCGGGGAGCTGTTTTTT
CDR3aa: CASRRDTLSGELFF

abundance: few
v_gene: TRBV25-1
d_gene: -
j_gene: TRBJ2-3
CDR3nt: TGTGCCAGCAGTGACGTGGGCCCAGATACGCAGTATTTT
CDR3aa: CASSDVGPDTQYF

abundance: once
v_gene: TRBV7-2
d_gene: TRBD2
j_gene: TRBJ2-1
CDR3nt: TGTGCCAGCAGGAGCGGGAGCGGCCACAATGAGCAGTTCTTC
CDR3aa: CASRSGSGHNEQFF

abundance: -
v_gene: TRBV29-1
d_gene: TRBD1
j_gene: TRBJ2-5
CDR3nt: TGCAGCGGGGGACAGGGACAAGAGACCCAGTACTTC
CDR3aa: CSGGQGQETQYF

abundance: -
v_gene: TRBV7-2
d_gene: -
j_gene: TRBJ2-3
CDR3nt: TGTGCCAGCAGCGGGGGTCTGGGGGCGCATTTGGATACGCAGTATTTT
CDR3aa: CASSGGLGAHLDTQYF

abundance: -
v_gene: TRBV6-6
d_gene: -
j_gene: TRBJ2-4
CDR3nt: TGTGCCAGCAGTTCTAATCGGGTCGGGACCCTAGGAGTCGACTTC
CDR3aa: CASSSNRVGTLGVDF

abundance: once
v_gene: TRBV5-1
d_gene: -
j_gene: TRBJ1-1
CDR3nt: TGCGCCAGCAGCTTCGGGGAGACCCGAAAGAACACTGAAGCTTTCTTT
CDR3aa: CASSFGETRKNTEAFF

abundance: -
v_gene: TRBV16
d_gene: TRBD1
j_gene: TRBJ2-7
CDR3nt: TGTGCCAGCAGCCAATCCCGGGACAGGGGGCGGGAGCAGTACTTC
CDR3aa: CASSQSRDRGREQYF

abundance: -
v_gene: TRBV19
d_gene: TRBD1
j_gene: TRBJ2-3
CDR3nt: TGTGCCAGTGGAGGGGACAGGGGCTTCGCAGATACGCAGTATTTT
CDR3aa: CASGGDRGFADTQYF

abundance: -
v_gene: TRBV4-1
d_gene: TRBD2
j_gene: TRBJ2-2
CDR3nt: TGCGCCAGCAGCCAGGGACTACCTTCTGACGGGGAGCTGTTTTTT
CDR3aa: CASSQGLPSDGELFF